This is a list of T cell receptor beta chains from one sample in a study of T cell responses to AZD1222 COVID-19 vaccine. Repertoires were generated with immunoSEQ multiplex PCR, while TCRdb's copy carries only in-frame clones and drops some. In the table there are 150,000 or so clones, 85% to 90% of which are singletons. The material was peripheral blood, obtained 28 days after the second dose of the MenACWY control vaccine. Source of these receptors: an adult who received the MenACWY meningococcal vaccine as a control. The conserved cysteine and the conserved F or W are not part of the CDR3 here. D genes are given only for firm matches.

v_call	d_call	j_call	cdr3_aa
TRBV24-1	TRBD2	TRBJ2-1	ATSEPGLRMRQF
TRBV10-3	-	TRBJ1-6	AISDPRTADNSPLH
TRBV6-6	-	TRBJ2-7	ASTPRGGSHSYEQY
TRBV19	TRBD2	TRBJ2-3	ASSPTSLAGVGDTQY
TRBV6-2/TRBV6-3	TRBD1	TRBJ1-5	ASSYPGQRMNQPQH
TRBV3-1/TRBV3-2	-	TRBJ1-6	ASSQEVIGIGDSPLH
TRBV25-1	-	TRBJ1-2	ASSEGTDYGYT
TRBV4-3	-	TRBJ2-1	ASSQGLEVRGDEQF
TRBV28	-	TRBJ1-2	ASKQAYGYT
TRBV7-6	TRBD1	TRBJ1-2	ASSLAPTGGNYGYT
TRBV25-1	TRBD2	TRBJ2-7	ASSPSGSLSYEQY
TRBV28	TRBD1	TRBJ1-1	ASSTTGGEEAF
TRBV7-9	-	TRBJ2-5	ASSLEVLQETQY
TRBV29-1	-	TRBJ1-3	SVGFSSGNTIY
TRBV16	TRBD1	TRBJ1-2	ASTTGDGYT
TRBV5-4	-	TRBJ2-3	ATQVSSQFGDTQY
TRBV29-1	TRBD1	TRBJ1-1	SVAQGIPEAF
TRBV28	-	TRBJ1-6	ASSLMLQDNGPLH
TRBV27	-	TRBJ1-1	ASSLISDVREAF
TRBV9	-	TRBJ2-5	ASSVGVSSRGETQY
TRBV9	TRBD1	TRBJ1-1	ASSVGQGEIAEAF
TRBV6-5	-	TRBJ2-7	ASSPLYASTYEQY
TRBV6-5	-	TRBJ2-1	ASYDRFNNEQF
TRBV5-1	TRBD1	TRBJ2-2	ASSWDSRNTGELF
TRBV28	-	TRBJ2-2	ASSFFPTRGTGELF
TRBV7-2	-	TRBJ1-4	ASSLVHEKLF
TRBV6-2/TRBV6-3	-	TRBJ1-2	ASSYPPTAGVGYT
TRBV24-1	-	TRBJ2-1	ATSAQGNEQF
TRBV2	TRBD1	TRBJ2-3	ASLSQGASDTQY
TRBV30	TRBD1	TRBJ2-7	ACPGQGRPYEQY
TRBV19	-	TRBJ2-2	ASSMRADGELF
TRBV7-7	TRBD1	TRBJ2-7	ASSRDSAYEQY
TRBV24-1	TRBD2	TRBJ2-1	ATSDPPRTSGSAEQF
TRBV24-1	TRBD2	TRBJ2-3	ATSGLATDTQY
TRBV30	-	TRBJ2-7	AWSGMVYEQY
TRBV4-1	TRBD1	TRBJ1-5	ASSLHRGNQPQH
TRBV19	-	TRBJ1-4	ASSLRGANEKLF
TRBV20-1	-	TRBJ1-1	SASVSRGEAF
TRBV4-2	-	TRBJ1-4	ASSPTDATNEKLF